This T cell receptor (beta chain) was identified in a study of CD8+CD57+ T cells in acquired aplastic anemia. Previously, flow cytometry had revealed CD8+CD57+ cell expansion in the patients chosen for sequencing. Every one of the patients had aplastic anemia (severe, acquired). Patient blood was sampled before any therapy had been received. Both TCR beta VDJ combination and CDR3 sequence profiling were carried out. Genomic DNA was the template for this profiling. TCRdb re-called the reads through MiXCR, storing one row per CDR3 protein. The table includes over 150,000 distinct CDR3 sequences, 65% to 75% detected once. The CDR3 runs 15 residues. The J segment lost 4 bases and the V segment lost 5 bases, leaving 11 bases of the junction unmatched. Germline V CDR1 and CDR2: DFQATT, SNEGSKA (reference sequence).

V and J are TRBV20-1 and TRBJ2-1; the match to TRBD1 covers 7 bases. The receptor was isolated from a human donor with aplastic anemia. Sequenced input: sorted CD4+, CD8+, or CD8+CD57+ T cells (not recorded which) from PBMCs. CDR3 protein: CSAPDRRQGYNEQFF. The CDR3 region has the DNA TGCAGTGCTCCCGATCGACGACAGGGATACAATGAGCAGTTCTTC.